This TCR beta chain comes out of a study of T cells in Graves' hyperthyroidism and ophthalmopathy. In the study overall: Specimen type is peripheral blood, collected at initial diagnosis prior to any treatment.

Germline CDR1 and CDR2: KGHSH and LQKENI. The V gene lost 3 bases and the J gene lost 3 bases, with 15 bases spanning the gap. The CDR3 contains 17 residues. This clonotype was found many times. A patient was excluded if there was uncontrolled infection, other autoimmune disease, pregnancy or lactation. PBMCs were derived from about 9.1 ml fresh peripheral blood. The CDR3 regions of TCR beta were amplified from RNA transcripts. When the TCR CDR3 underwent first-round RT-PCR, the HTBI primer set was used. Each CDR3 protein gets one entry after TCRdb re-called the multiplex PCR reads with MiXCR. In the table there are around 350,000 distinct CDR3 sequences, under 20% of which are singletons.

Input material: blood. The origin of this receptor is a young woman with Graves' hyperthyroidism. J is TRBJ2-6 and V is TRBV18; D not certain. CDR3 amino acids: CASSPPRGVDGANVLTF. The CDR3 DNA sequence: TGTGCCAGCTCACCCCCACGAGGAGTTGATGGGGCCAACGTCCTGACTTTC.